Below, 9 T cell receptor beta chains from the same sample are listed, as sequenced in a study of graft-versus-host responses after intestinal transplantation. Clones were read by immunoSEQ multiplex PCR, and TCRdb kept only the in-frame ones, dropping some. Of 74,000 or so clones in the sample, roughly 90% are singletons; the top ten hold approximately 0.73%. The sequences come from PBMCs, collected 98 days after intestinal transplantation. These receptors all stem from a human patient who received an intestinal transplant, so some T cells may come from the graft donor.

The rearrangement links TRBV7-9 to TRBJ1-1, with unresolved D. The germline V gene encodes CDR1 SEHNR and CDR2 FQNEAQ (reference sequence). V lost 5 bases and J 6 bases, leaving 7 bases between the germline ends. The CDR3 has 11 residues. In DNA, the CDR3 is TGTGCCAGCAGCCCTGGCCCTGAAGCTTTCTTT. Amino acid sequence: CASSPGPEAFF.

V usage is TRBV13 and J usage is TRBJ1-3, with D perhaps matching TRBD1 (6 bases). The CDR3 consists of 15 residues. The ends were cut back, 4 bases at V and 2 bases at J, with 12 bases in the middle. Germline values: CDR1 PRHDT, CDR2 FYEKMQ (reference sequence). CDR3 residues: CASSSGRGTGNTIYF. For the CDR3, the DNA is TGTGCCAGCAGCTCGGGCAGGGGAACTGGAAACACCATATATTTT.

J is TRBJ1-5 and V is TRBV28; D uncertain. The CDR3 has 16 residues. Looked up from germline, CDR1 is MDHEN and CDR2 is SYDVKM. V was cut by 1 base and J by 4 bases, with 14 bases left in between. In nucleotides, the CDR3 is TGTGCCAGCAGTTTATCAGACCGGGCCGTTAATCAGCCCCAGCATTTT. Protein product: CASSLSDRAVNQPQHF.

As DNA, the CDR3 is TGTGCCAGCAGCGAGGGGTTTCGGAACTATGGCTACACCTTC. Protein sequence: CASSEGFRNYGYTF. The rearrangement joins TRBV27 to TRBJ1-2; D perhaps matches TRBD1 (5 bases). Between the trimmed V and J ends, which lost 6 bases and 2 bases, there was a span of 13 bases. In germline, CDR1 is MNHEY, CDR2 SMNVEV (reference sequence). CDR3 length: 14 amino acids.

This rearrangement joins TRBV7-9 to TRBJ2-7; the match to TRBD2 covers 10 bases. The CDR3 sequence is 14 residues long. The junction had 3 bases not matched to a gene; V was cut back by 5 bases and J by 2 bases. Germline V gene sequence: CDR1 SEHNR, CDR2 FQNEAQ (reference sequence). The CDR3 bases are TGTGCCAGCAGCCCTAGCGGGGGCCCCTACGAGCAGTACTTC. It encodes CASSPSGGPYEQYF.

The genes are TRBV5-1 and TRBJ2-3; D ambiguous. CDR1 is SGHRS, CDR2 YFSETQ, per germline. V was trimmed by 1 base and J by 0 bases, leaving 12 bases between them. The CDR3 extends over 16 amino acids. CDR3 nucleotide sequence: TGCGCCAGCAGCTTGAGGGCGGATTCTAGCACAGATACGCAGTATTTT. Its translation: CASSLRADSSTDTQYF.

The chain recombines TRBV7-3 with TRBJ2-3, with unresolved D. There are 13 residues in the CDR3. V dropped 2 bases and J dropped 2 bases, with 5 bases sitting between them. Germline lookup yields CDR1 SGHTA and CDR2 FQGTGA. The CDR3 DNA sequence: TGTGCCAGCAGCTTATACCCCACAGATACGCAGTATTTT. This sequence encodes CASSLYPTDTQYF.

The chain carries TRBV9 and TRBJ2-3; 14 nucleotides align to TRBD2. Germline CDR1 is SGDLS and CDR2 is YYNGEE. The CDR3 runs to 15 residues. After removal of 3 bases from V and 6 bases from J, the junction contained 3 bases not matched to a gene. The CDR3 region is CASSGLAGGDDTQYF. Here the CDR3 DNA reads TGTGCCAGCAGCGGACTAGCGGGAGGGGACGATACGCAGTATTTT.

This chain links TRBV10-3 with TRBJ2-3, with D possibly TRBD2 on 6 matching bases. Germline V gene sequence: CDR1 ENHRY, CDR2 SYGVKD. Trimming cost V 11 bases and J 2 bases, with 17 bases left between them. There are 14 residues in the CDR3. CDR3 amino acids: CALSSRGYTDTQYF. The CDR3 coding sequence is TGTGCCCTATCATCCCGGGGGTACACAGATACGCAGTATTTT.